The source of this T cell receptor (beta chain) is a study of blood T cells in healthy people across ages. Each sample used at least 6.5 million PBMCs. The ends were cut back, 3 bases at V and 5 bases at J, with 8 bases in the middle. The CDR3 extends over 13 amino acids. CDR1 and CDR2 from the germline V gene are LNHDA and SQIVND (reference sequence). This clonotype was counted a few times. The antigen is not known. Findings and limits, study-wide: Any changes in expanded clonotypes were possibly confounded, as donor CMV status remained unknown.

Primers used in a second PCR of about 6 to 11 cycles were a sample-barcoded 5' primer and a J-beta primer mix. TCRdb itself ran the 5' RACE reads through MiXCR, one entry per CDR3 protein. The repertoire holds some 700,000 distinct CDR3 sequences, with approximately 21% as singletons. The chain recombines TRBV19 with TRBJ2-1; D is unclear. This TCR came from a man aged 65 to 85 in good health. Input material: blood. The CDR3 DNA sequence: TGTGCCAGTAGTATTTTTACAGACAATGAGCAGTTCTTC. Translating gives CASSIFTDNEQFF.